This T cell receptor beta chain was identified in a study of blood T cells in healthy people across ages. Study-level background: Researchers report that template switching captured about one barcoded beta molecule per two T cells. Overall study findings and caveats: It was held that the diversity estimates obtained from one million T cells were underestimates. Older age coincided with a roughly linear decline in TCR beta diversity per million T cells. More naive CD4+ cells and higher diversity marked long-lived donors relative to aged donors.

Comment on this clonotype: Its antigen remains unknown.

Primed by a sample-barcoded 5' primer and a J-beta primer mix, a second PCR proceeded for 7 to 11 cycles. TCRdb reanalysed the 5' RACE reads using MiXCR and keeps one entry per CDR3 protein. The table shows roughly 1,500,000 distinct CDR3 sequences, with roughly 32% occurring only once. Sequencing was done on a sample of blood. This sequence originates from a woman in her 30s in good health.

Here the CDR3 DNA reads TGTGCCAGCACTTCCCCGGGTTACAATGAGCAGTTCTTC. It is translated as CASTSPGYNEQFF. This sequence joins TRBV27 and TRBJ2-1; D is unclear. Trimming shortened V by 7 bases and J by 4 bases, and 11 bases separated the two germline ends. The germline CDR1 and CDR2 sequences are MNHEY and SMNVEV (reference sequence). The CDR3 runs to 13 residues.